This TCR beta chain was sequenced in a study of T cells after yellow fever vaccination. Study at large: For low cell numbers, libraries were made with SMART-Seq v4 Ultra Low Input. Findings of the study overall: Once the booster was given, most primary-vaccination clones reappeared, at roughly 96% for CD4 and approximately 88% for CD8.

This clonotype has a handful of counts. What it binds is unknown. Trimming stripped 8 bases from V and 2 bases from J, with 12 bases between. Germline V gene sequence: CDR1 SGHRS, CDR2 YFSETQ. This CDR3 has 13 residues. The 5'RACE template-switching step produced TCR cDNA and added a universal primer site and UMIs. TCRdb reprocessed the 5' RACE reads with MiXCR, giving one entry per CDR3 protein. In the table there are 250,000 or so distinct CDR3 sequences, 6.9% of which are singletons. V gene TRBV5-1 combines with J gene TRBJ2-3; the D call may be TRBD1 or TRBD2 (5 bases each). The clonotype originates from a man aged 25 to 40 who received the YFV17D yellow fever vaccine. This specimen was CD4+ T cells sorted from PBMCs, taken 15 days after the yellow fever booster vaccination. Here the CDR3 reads CASIGGHTDTQYF. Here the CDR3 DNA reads TGCGCCAGTATAGGAGGACACACAGATACGCAGTATTTT.